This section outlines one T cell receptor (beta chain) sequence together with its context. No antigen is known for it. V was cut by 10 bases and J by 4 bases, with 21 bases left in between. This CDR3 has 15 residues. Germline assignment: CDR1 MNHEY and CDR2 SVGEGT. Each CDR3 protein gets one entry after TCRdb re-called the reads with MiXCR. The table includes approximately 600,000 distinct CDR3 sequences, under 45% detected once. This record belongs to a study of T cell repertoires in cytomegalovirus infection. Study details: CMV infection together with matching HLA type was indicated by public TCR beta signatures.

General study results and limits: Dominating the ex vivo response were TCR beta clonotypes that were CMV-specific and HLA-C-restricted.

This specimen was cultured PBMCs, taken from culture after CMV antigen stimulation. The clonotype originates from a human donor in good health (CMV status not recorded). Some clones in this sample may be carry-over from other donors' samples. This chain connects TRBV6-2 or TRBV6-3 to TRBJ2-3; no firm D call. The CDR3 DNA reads TGTGCCACCGGCCCTCTAGAAGGCGCGTCAGATACGCAGTATTTT. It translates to CATGPLEGASDTQYF.